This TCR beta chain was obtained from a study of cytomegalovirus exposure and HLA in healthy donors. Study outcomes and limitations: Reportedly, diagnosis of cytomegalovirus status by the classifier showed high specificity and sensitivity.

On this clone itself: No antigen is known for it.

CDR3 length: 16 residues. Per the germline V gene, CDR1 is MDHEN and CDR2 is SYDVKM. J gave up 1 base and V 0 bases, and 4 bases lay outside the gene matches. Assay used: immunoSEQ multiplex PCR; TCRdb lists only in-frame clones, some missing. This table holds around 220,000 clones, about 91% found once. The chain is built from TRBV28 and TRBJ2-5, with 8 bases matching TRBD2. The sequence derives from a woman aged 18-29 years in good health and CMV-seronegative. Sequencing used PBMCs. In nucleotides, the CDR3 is TGTGCCAGCAGTTTATGGGGTAGCGGGATCCAAGAGACCCAGTACTTC. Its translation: CASSLWGSGIQETQYF. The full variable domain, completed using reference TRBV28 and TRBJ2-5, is DVKVTQSSRYLVKRTGEKVFLECVQDMDHENMFWYRQDPGLGLRLIYFSYDVKMKEKGDIPEGYSVSREKKERFSLILESASTNQTSMYLCASSLWGSGIQETQYFGPGTRLLVL.